These 17 T cell receptor beta chains were all obtained from the same sample, sequenced in a study of blood T cells in healthy people across ages. For the second PCR, which ran for roughly 7 to 11 cycles, a sample-barcoded 5' primer and a J-beta primer mix were used. TCRdb itself ran the 5' RACE reads through MiXCR, one entry per CDR3 protein. This table has roughly 640,000 distinct CDR3 sequences, around 31% appearing once. The sequencing input was blood. The receptors stem from a woman over 75 in good health.

The gene calls are TRBV11-2 and TRBJ2-5; D is uncertain. The V end lost 3 bases, the J end lost 1 base, and 9 bases lay between the germline ends. Germline lookup yields CDR1 SGHAT and CDR2 FQNNGV. CDR3 length: 14 residues. CDR3 region: CASSFTELQETQYF. CDR3 in DNA: TGTGCCAGCAGCTTTACGGAGCTCCAAGAGACCCAGTACTTC.

This clonotype has only a few counts. This sequence joins TRBV10-3 and TRBJ2-3; the D call may be TRBD1 or TRBD2 (5 bases each). Trimming pared 6 bases from V and 6 bases from J, leaving 22 bases between. The germline gives CDR1 ENHRY, CDR2 SYGVKD. This CDR3 comprises 16 residues. This CDR3 is CAIRIGLLLRDDTQYF. The CDR3 nucleotides are TGTGCCATCAGGATAGGACTGTTACTGAGGGACGATACGCAGTATTTT.

V usage is TRBV7-6 and J usage is TRBJ1-1, with unresolved D. Germline V gives CDR1 SGHVS, CDR2 FNYEAQ. CDR3 length equals 13 residues. V shed 2 bases and J shed 5 bases, with 9 bases lying between them. The CDR3 region has the DNA TGTGCCAGCAGCTTATTAGAGGAGACTGAAGCTTTCTTT. Its translation: CASSLLEETEAFF.

This clonotype came up many times. The chain uses TRBV5-1 and TRBJ2-5; 9 bases fit TRBD2. The CDR3 totals 17 residues. Germline lookup yields CDR1 SGHRS and CDR2 YFSETQ. With V trimmed by 0 bases and J by 5 bases, 11 bases remained unmatched. Here the CDR3 reads CASSLVGGGAFGETQYF. CDR3 nucleotide sequence: TGCGCCAGCAGCTTGGTCGGCGGGGGGGCCTTCGGGGAGACCCAGTACTTC. The variable domain in full, completed from reference TRBV5-1 and TRBJ2-5, reads KAGVTQTPRYLIKTRGQQVTLSCSPISGHRSVSWYQQTPGQGLQFLFEYFSETQRNKGNFPGRFSGRQFSNSRSEMNVSTLELGDSALYLCASSLVGGGAFGETQYFGPGTRLLVL.

In the case of this clonotype: A much larger clone sits a single nucleotide away, making a read error possible. The chain joins TRBV12-3 or TRBV12-4 to TRBJ2-2, with 8 positions matching TRBD2. The CDR3 extends over 16 amino acids. The CDR3, as DNA: TGTGCCGGCAGTCCCCTGACTAGCGTCACGGCCGGGGAGCTGTTTTTT. Its translation is CAGSPLTSVTAGELFF.

This clonotype was observed at least ten times. The DNA of the CDR3 is TGCAGTGCTAGTCTCTTCGGGACAGGGTCTAGTTTTAGGCAAGAGACCCAGTACTTC. Translating gives CSASLFGTGSSFRQETQYF. The chain has TRBV20-1 and TRBJ2-5; the match to TRBD1 covers 9 bases. Germline CDR1 and CDR2: DFQATT and SNEGSKA (reference sequence). The CDR3 loop spans 19 amino acids. Trimming removed 3 bases from V and 2 bases from J; junction bases left unmatched: 19.

Comments on this clonotype: This clone may be a read error of a much larger clone one base away. V and J are TRBV30 and TRBJ2-7; possible D gene TRBD1, 7 bases. The CDR3 totals 14 residues. The V end lost 3 bases, the J end lost 1 base, and 13 bases lay between the germline ends. Germline CDR1 and CDR2: GTSNPN and SVGIG (reference sequence). CDR3 in DNA: TGTGCCTGGAGGGCAGGGGGGCTATCCTACGAGCAGTACTTC. Encoded protein: CAWRAGGLSYEQYF.

This clonotype has a handful of counts. This chain links TRBV20-1 with TRBJ2-3; 7 bases are shared with TRBD1. The CDR3 consists of 14 residues. The germline V gene has CDR1 DFQATT and CDR2 SNEGSKA (reference sequence). V gave up 3 bases and J gave up 1 base; unmatched junction bases: 4. The CDR3 spells CSASSQGGTDTQYF. CDR3 sequence (DNA): TGCAGTGCTAGTTCCCAGGGGGGCACAGATACGCAGTATTTT.

The chain is built from TRBV6-6 and TRBJ2-2; 7 positions agree with TRBD1. The CDR3 totals 16 residues. The germline CDR1 and CDR2 sequences are MNHNY and SVGAGI (reference sequence). V gave up 0 bases and J gave up 5 bases; unmatched junction bases: 6. The DNA of the CDR3 is TGTGCCAGCAGTTACTCGAGTCAGGGGGTGACCGGGGAGCTGTTTTTT. Protein sequence: CASSYSSQGVTGELFF.

This chain links TRBV5-1 with TRBJ2-2; tentatively, D is TRBD1 (5 bases). With the DNA end fitting TRBJ1-1 better, the J assignment may be wrong. Per the germline V gene, CDR1 is SGHRS and CDR2 is YFSETQ. This CDR3 has 14 residues. Here the CDR3 DNA reads TGCGCCAGCAGCTTGACAGGTCCCATTGTCGGAGCTTTCTTT. It yields the protein CASSLTGPIVGAFF.

This clonotype was detected ten times or more. The chain joins TRBV7-9 to TRBJ2-7; TRBD2 might be the D (6 bases). Germline CDR1 reads SEHNR; CDR2 reads FQNEAQ (reference sequence). V was trimmed by 3 bases and J by 3 bases, leaving 18 bases between them. There are 16 residues in the CDR3. The CDR3 sequence is CASSFNPGVRGYEQYF. DNA for the CDR3: TGTGCCAGCAGCTTTAACCCGGGGGTGCGAGGCTACGAGCAGTACTTC.

This clonotype was counted a few times. Just one base apart from a much larger clone, this may be a read error. The chain carries TRBV20-1 and TRBJ2-1; no definite D call. The germline V gene has CDR1 DFQATT and CDR2 SNEGSKA (reference sequence). The CDR3 is 11 residues long. V was cut by 2 bases and J by 10 bases, with 9 bases left in between. For the CDR3, the DNA is TGCAGTGCTAGAATCTCCTACGAGCAGTTCTTC. It codes for CSARISYEQFF.

The chain has TRBV5-6 and TRBJ2-3, with TRBD2 identical over 10 bases. Trimming cost V 0 bases and J 7 bases; bases outside gene matches: 5. This CDR3 is built from 15 residues. In germline, CDR1 is SGHDT, CDR2 YYEEEE. The CDR3 DNA reads as TGTGCCAGCAGCTTGGGGAGCGGGGGGGTCAATACGCAGTATTTT. This encodes CASSLGSGGVNTQYF.

Of note for this clonotype: This may arise from a read error, as a much more abundant clone is one base away. The chain links TRBV7-3 to TRBJ2-1; 9 bases map to TRBD2. V was pared by 6 bases and J by 6 bases, with 12 bases of the junction left unmatched. CDR1 SGHTA and CDR2 FQGTGA come from the germline V gene. The CDR3 is 16 residues long. CDR3 bases: TGTGCCAGCAGGCGACCTAGCGGGGACACCGTCAATGAGCAGTTCTTC. This gives the protein CASRRPSGDTVNEQFF.

This clonotype was counted a few times. The rearrangement joins TRBV19 to TRBJ2-2; 8 bases fit TRBD1. CDR3 length: 14 residues. Germline values: CDR1 LNHDA, CDR2 SQIVND (reference sequence). V dropped 3 bases and J dropped 7; count of bases not matched to a gene: 4. CDR3 DNA: TGTGCCAGTAGTATGAACAGGGGGAACGGGGAGCTGTTTTTT. It translates to CASSMNRGNGELFF.

This clonotype was detected a few times. This sequence joins TRBV6-1 and TRBJ1-2, with D unresolved. CDR1 and CDR2 (germline): MNHNS, SASEGT. Trimming stripped 2 bases from V and 1 base from J, with 5 bases between. This CDR3 is 13 amino acids long. CDR3 sequence reads: CASSESFNYGYTF. The CDR3 DNA is TGTGCCAGCAGTGAAAGTTTTAACTATGGCTACACCTTC.

The chain joins TRBV28 to TRBJ2-4; no clear D gene. V gave up 1 base and J gave up 0 bases, with 10 bases separating them. The CDR3 is made up of 16 amino acids. In germline, CDR1 is MDHEN, CDR2 SYDVKM. The DNA of the CDR3 is TGTGCCAGCAGTTTATTTACCCGGAAAGCCAAAAACATTCAGTACTTC. Translated, it gives CASSLFTRKAKNIQYF.